Below are 32 T cell receptor beta chains sequenced from a single sample in a study of blood T cells in healthy people across ages. Next came a second PCR, run for about 7 to 11 cycles, which used a sample-barcoded 5' primer along with a J-beta primer mix. In TCRdb, the 5' RACE reads were re-called with MiXCR into one record per CDR3 protein. The sample has hundreds of thousands of distinct CDR3 sequences; 24% are singletons. The sample was also reused in another study, on T cells of mothers and their children.

Sequencing was done on a sample of blood. The receptors were gathered from a boy younger than 18 in good health.

The chain recombines TRBV18 with TRBJ2-5; the D gene is possibly TRBD1 (5 bases). From germline, CDR1 is KGHSH and CDR2 LQKENI. Trimming took off 0 bases at V and 6 bases at J, with 8 bases between the two ends. This CDR3 region has 13 residues. The CDR3 DNA reads as TGTGCCAGCTCACCACCGGCAGGGCAGACCCAGTACTTC. Encoded protein: CASSPPAGQTQYF.

This clonotype has more than one count but fewer than ten. The chain joins TRBV18 to TRBJ2-3; TRBD1 matches at 9 bases. This CDR3 region has 16 residues. Germline CDR1 KGHSH, CDR2 LQKENI. The V and J ends lost 3 bases and 1 base, in that order; junction bases with no gene match: 5. Written as DNA, the CDR3 is TGTGCCAGCTCACCTATACAGGGGGCTCGCACAGATACGCAGTATTTT. Translating it yields CASSPIQGARTDTQYF.

The table lists this clonotype with a few counts. The gene calls are TRBV5-5 and TRBJ2-5, with 9 nucleotides matching TRBD1. Germline V gives CDR1 SGHKS, CDR2 YYEKEE (reference sequence). CDR3 length: 16 amino acids. Unmatched junction bases numbered 8, after V lost 2 bases and J lost 3 bases. The CDR3 region is CASSLPGTGSEETQYF. CDR3 in DNA: TGTGCCAGCAGCTTACCCGGGACAGGGAGTGAAGAGACCCAGTACTTC.

The chain recombines TRBV28 with TRBJ1-2; 7 nucleotides match TRBD1. Looked up from germline, CDR1 is MDHEN and CDR2 is SYDVKM. V lost 6 bases to trimming and J lost 4 bases; unmatched junction nucleotides: 14. The CDR3 runs to 16 residues. CDR3 region: CASSSRQGDPLYGYTF. The CDR3 nucleotides are TGTGCCAGCAGCTCGAGACAGGGTGATCCCCTCTATGGCTACACCTTC.

CDR3 sequence (DNA): TGCGCCAGCAGCCCCCGGACTAGCGGGAGTTTCGGTGAGCAGTTCTTC. Translating gives CASSPRTSGSFGEQFF. The V gene is TRBV5-1, the J gene TRBJ2-1, with 13 bases aligning to TRBD2. This CDR3 has 16 residues. The germline gives CDR1 SGHRS, CDR2 YFSETQ. The J segment lost 9 bases and the V segment lost 4 bases, leaving 10 bases of the junction unmatched.

This clonotype was seen a few times. The chain employs TRBV20-1 and TRBJ2-7; TRBD1 matches 9 bases. J gave up 3 bases and V 5 bases, and 11 bases lay outside the gene matches. The CDR3 contains 15 residues. Germline V gene data show CDR1 as DFQATT and CDR2 as SNEGSKA (reference sequence). The CDR3 DNA reads as TGCAGTGCTCCGAGATGGGACAGGGACGACTACGAGCAGTACTTC. Translated, it gives CSAPRWDRDDYEQYF.

Only a few counts were recorded for this clonotype. The CDR3 loop is CASSQRGGNEKLFF. The CDR3 DNA sequence: TGTGCCAGCAGCCAGCGTGGAGGGAATGAAAAACTGTTTTTT. The chain couples TRBV5-6 to TRBJ1-4, with unresolved D. The CDR3 runs 14 residues. CDR1 and CDR2 (germline): SGHDT, YYEEEE. Trimming removed 4 bases at V and 5 bases at J, with 12 bases between.

The genes are TRBV18 and TRBJ1-5, with D perhaps matching TRBD1 (5 bases). Germline loops: CDR1 KGHSH, CDR2 LQKENI. The CDR3 is 13 amino acids. Trimming left V 3 bases short and J 6 bases short, with 9 bases between. CDR3: CASSPEQAQPQHF. CDR3 nucleotide sequence: TGTGCCAGCTCACCTGAACAGGCTCAGCCCCAGCATTTT.

The table lists this clonotype with a few counts. The chain employs TRBV20-1 and TRBJ2-5; 9 bases are shared with TRBD1. Germline V gene sequence: CDR1 DFQATT, CDR2 SNEGSKA (reference sequence). CDR3 length: 16 residues. The trim removed 6 bases at V and 3 bases at J, leaving 14 bases unmatched. For the CDR3, the DNA is TGCAGTGCCCCGGGACAGGGTCCGGGAAAAGAAGAGACCCAGTACTTC. It translates to CSAPGQGPGKEETQYF.

The genes are TRBV9 and TRBJ2-1, with D perhaps TRBD1 (5 bases). There are 16 residues in the CDR3. Per germline, CDR1 SGDLS and CDR2 YYNGEE. The V and J ends lost 0 bases and 4 bases respectively, with 14 bases between them. The CDR3 coding sequence is TGTGCCAGCAGCGTAGGTGGGGCGGCGCGATACAATGAGCAGTTCTTC. Protein product: CASSVGGAARYNEQFF.

This chain joins TRBV15 and TRBJ2-1; D call uncertain. This CDR3 spans 13 amino acids. The germline V gene encodes CDR1 LNHNV and CDR2 YYDKDF (reference sequence). V was cut by 0 bases and J by 11 bases, with 11 bases left in between. CDR3 amino acids: CATSRDRARKQFF. The DNA for the CDR3 is TGTGCCACCAGCAGAGATAGGGCCAGGAAGCAGTTCTTC.

This clonotype was detected once. The rearrangement links TRBV29-1 to TRBJ2-1, with 8 bases matching TRBD1. The CDR3 is made up of 14 amino acids. With 5 bases clipped from V and 5 bases from J, the junction kept 8 bases outside the gene matches. Per germline, CDR1 SQVTM and CDR2 ANQGSEA. The CDR3 spells CSVPHRGWDNEQFF. The CDR3 coding sequence is TGCAGCGTTCCCCACAGGGGGTGGGACAATGAGCAGTTCTTC.

This clonotype was picked up many times. This chain joins TRBV27 and TRBJ2-5; 7 bases agree with TRBD2. Losses at the gene ends were 5 bases for V and 4 bases for J; bases not matched to a gene: 7. Germline lookup yields CDR1 MNHEY and CDR2 SMNVEV (reference sequence). There are 14 residues in the CDR3. CDR3 in DNA: TGTGCCAGCAGTGATCGGGACTACGGAGAGACCCAGTACTTC. This encodes CASSDRDYGETQYF.

Details on this clonotype: This likely comes from a read error, as the CDR3 has no conserved phenylalanine or tryptophan at its end. The gene calls are TRBV29-1 and TRBJ2-5; 11 bases align to TRBD2. The V gene end was trimmed by 4 bases and the J gene end by 1 base; junction bases not matched to a gene: 2. The germline V gene encodes CDR1 SQVTM and CDR2 ANQGSEA. The CDR3 has 14 amino acids. CDR3 sequence reads: CSVVAGGIQETQYY. DNA of the CDR3: TGCAGCGTTGTAGCGGGAGGGATCCAAGAGACCCAGTACTAC.

This clonotype occurred a few times. The chain recombines TRBV2 with TRBJ1-5; weak D call: TRBD1 (6 bases). This CDR3 region has 14 residues. V gave up 6 bases and J gave up 6 bases, with 15 bases separating them. Germline V gives CDR1 SNHLY, CDR2 FYNNEI. For the CDR3, the DNA is TGTGCCAGCAGGGCTACAGGGATAGGTCAGCCCCAGCATTTT. Protein sequence: CASRATGIGQPQHF.

This clonotype was counted between two and nine times. V and J are TRBV12-3 or TRBV12-4 and TRBJ2-4, with D uncertain. This CDR3 has 18 amino acids. V was shortened by 0 bases and J by 0 bases, with 15 bases between the two germline ends. CDR3 bases: TGTGCCAGCAGTTTAGCGCTTTCAGTTTTGACAGCCAAAAACATTCAGTACTTC. This codes for CASSLALSVLTAKNIQYF.

This clonotype has just a few counts. The chain employs TRBV19 and TRBJ1-4; no reliable D call. The CDR3 totals 14 residues. V lost 9 bases to trimming and J lost 0 bases, with 11 bases between them. Germline-derived CDR1 and CDR2 are LNHDA and SQIVND (reference sequence). The CDR3 sequence: CASSGTATNEKLFF. DNA for the CDR3: TGTGCCAGCAGTGGAACGGCAACTAATGAAAAACTGTTTTTT.

This clonotype was detected only a few times. The chain joins TRBV12-3 or TRBV12-4 to TRBJ1-1, with D unclear. V was trimmed by 3 bases and J by 4 bases, leaving 12 bases between them. CDR3 size: 14 residues. The CDR3 spells CASSLGGSSTEAFF. CDR3 DNA sequence: TGTGCCAGCAGTTTGGGTGGGTCCAGCACTGAAGCTTTCTTT.

A few counts support this clonotype. The chain employs TRBV5-1 and TRBJ2-7; D is uncertain. Trimming left V 2 bases short and J 0 bases short, with 12 bases between. This CDR3 region has 15 residues. Germline V CDR1 and CDR2: SGHRS, YFSETQ. CDR3 loop: CASSFTSGYSYEQYF. The CDR3 nucleotides are TGCGCCAGCAGCTTTACCTCAGGTTACTCCTACGAGCAGTACTTC.

This clonotype has a handful of counts. This sequence joins TRBV4-1 and TRBJ2-2; 10 bases map to TRBD2. Germline trimming cut 4 bases from V and 5 bases from J; bases unmatched to any gene: 10. CDR3 length equals 17 residues. Germline CDR1 reads MGHRA; CDR2 reads YSYEKL. CDR3 residues: CASSPGLAGVRTGELFF. DNA of the CDR3: TGCGCCAGCAGCCCCGGGCTAGCGGGAGTTCGTACCGGGGAGCTGTTTTTT.

This clonotype was seen only a few times. This rearrangement joins TRBV5-6 to TRBJ2-5; TRBD1 agrees at 7 bases. Judging by the DNA end, TRBJ2-7 fits better; the J call may be wrong. CDR1 SGHDT and CDR2 YYEEEE come from the germline V gene. This CDR3 has 13 residues. For the CDR3, the DNA is TGTGCCAGCAGGGGGGACAGCGACTACGAGCAGTACTTC. Translation: CASRGDSDYEQYF.

This clonotype was detected many times. The chain joins TRBV24-1 to TRBJ2-3; D is undetermined. The ends were cut back, 9 bases at V and 2 bases at J, with 11 bases in the middle. Per the germline V gene, CDR1 is KGHDR and CDR2 is SFDVKD. This CDR3 is built from 13 residues. This chain's CDR3 is CATQNAFTDTQYF. The DNA for the CDR3 is TGTGCCACCCAGAACGCTTTCACAGATACGCAGTATTTT.

This clonotype was found a few times. The chain joins TRBV20-1 to TRBJ1-5, with D tentatively TRBD1 (5 bases). This CDR3 contains 16 residues. V lost 0 bases and J lost 6, with 18 bases in between. Germline CDR1 is DFQATT and CDR2 is SNEGSKA (reference sequence). CDR3 protein: CSAREGSNSGRQPQHF. In DNA, the CDR3 is TGCAGTGCTAGAGAGGGGAGCAATTCAGGGCGTCAGCCCCAGCATTTT.

The chain joins TRBV20-1 to TRBJ2-4; 7 bases are shared with TRBD2. V was pared by 0 bases and J by 7 bases, with 12 bases of the junction left unmatched. This CDR3 comprises 16 residues. The V gene's germline CDR1 is DFQATT and CDR2 SNEGSKA (reference sequence). CDR3 DNA: TGCAGTGCTAGAGATCCTGTCTACGCGGGAGAGAACATTCAGTACTTC. As protein: CSARDPVYAGENIQYF.

A few counts support this clonotype. This chain uses TRBV27 with TRBJ2-2, with TRBD1 matching over 9 bases. Germline CDR1 reads MNHEY; CDR2 reads SMNVEV (reference sequence). CDR3 size: 16 residues. V dropped 6 bases and J dropped 6; count of bases not matched to a gene: 11. The CDR3: CASRGGGTGIAGELFF. The DNA of the CDR3 is TGTGCCAGCAGAGGGGGGGGGACAGGGATCGCCGGGGAGCTGTTTTTT.

The rearrangement links TRBV19 to TRBJ1-5, with TRBD1 matching over 7 bases. The CDR3 length is 15 residues. With V trimmed by 3 bases and J by 7 bases, 9 bases remained unmatched. Germline V gene lookup returns CDR1 LNHDA and CDR2 SQIVND (reference sequence). The CDR3 protein is CASSISSGGQQPQHF. DNA of the CDR3: TGTGCCAGTAGTATTTCTTCAGGGGGGCAGCAGCCCCAGCATTTT.

The J gene is TRBJ2-3, the V gene TRBV28; D may correspond to TRBD1 or TRBD2 (6 bases each). The germline gives CDR1 MDHEN, CDR2 SYDVKM. With 5 bases removed from V and 7 bases from J, the gap between germline ends came to 19 bases. This CDR3 has 15 amino acids. As DNA, the CDR3 is TGTGCCAGCAGTGGGGGCGGGACTGCCCACCATACGCAGTATTTT. It codes for CASSGGGTAHHTQYF.

The chain joins TRBV27 to TRBJ2-5; TRBD2 aligns across 13 bases. This CDR3 region has 17 residues. CDR1 and CDR2 (germline): MNHEY, SMNVEV (reference sequence). V lost 3 bases and J lost 8; bases outside the gene matches: 12. The chain's CDR3 is CASSLNLLAGGPGTQYF. The DNA of the CDR3 is TGTGCCAGCAGTTTGAATCTACTAGCGGGGGGGCCGGGTACCCAGTACTTC.

This clonotype was observed many times. This chain links TRBV12-3 or TRBV12-4 with TRBJ2-5, with D hard to call. The DNA end is a closer match to TRBJ2-1, so the J assignment may be wrong. The CDR3 spans 11 residues. DNA of the CDR3: TGTGCCAGCAGTTTCTCCGACGAGCAGTTCTTC. This codes for CASSFSDEQFF.

Only a few counts were recorded for this clonotype. The chain has TRBV5-1 and TRBJ1-5; TRBD1 agrees at 7 bases. The CDR3 extends over 17 amino acids. The ends lost 1 base at V and 4 bases at J; junction bases unmatched: 11. Germline V CDR1 and CDR2: SGHRS, YFSETQ. Here the CDR3 reads CASSLSIDDRENQPQHF. CDR3 in DNA: TGCGCCAGCAGCTTGTCAATAGACGACAGGGAGAATCAGCCCCAGCATTTT.

V and J are TRBV20-1 and TRBJ2-5; D gene ambiguous. The CDR3 has 15 amino acids. Germline CDR1 DFQATT, CDR2 SNEGSKA (reference sequence). V shed 3 bases and J shed 0 bases, with 14 bases lying between them. The CDR3 DNA sequence: TGCAGTGCTAGGTCCGGGTCTGGGTACCAAGAGACCCAGTACTTC. Translation gives CSARSGSGYQETQYF.

This clonotype was counted only a few times. This sequence joins TRBV6-5 and TRBJ2-5; D is uncertain. V lost 0 bases, J lost 3 bases, and 5 bases lay in between. The CDR3 extends over 13 amino acids. From germline, CDR1 is MNHEY and CDR2 SVGAGI. The DNA of the CDR3 is TGTGCCAGCAGTTACTCCCGAGAAGAGACCCAGTACTTC. Amino acids: CASSYSREETQYF.